This entry is about one T cell receptor (gamma chain). This clone was counted a few times. Its recognized antigen is unknown. The protein given by TCRdb reflects a much larger clone and differs at residue 8 from this DNA's translation, likely from a read error; the protein shown is the DNA's translation. The germline V gene yields EGSTGY for CDR1 and YDSYTSSV for CDR2. V lost 3 bases and J lost 7 bases, and the count of bases not matched to a germline gene is 9. The CDR3 starts with the cysteine, ends with the phenylalanine, and has 13 residues. Just the 39-base CDR3 DNA is kept, in frame starting at base 1. The sample comes from a study of γδ T cells in repeated Plasmodium falciparum infection (dated by TCRdb to the early 2020s). Background for the entire study: The natural-infection arm enrolled Malian children exposed to intense seasonal malaria transmission, compared against age and gender matched Australian children. Samples from controlled-infection subjects were taken at baseline, right before selected infections, and 21 days after each infection. Using both natural infection in Mali and controlled human malaria infection, the study looked at the way repeated Plasmodium falciparum infection shapes the human gammadelta T cell repertoire. Four controlled human malaria infections were administered to five malaria-naive U.S. adults over about 630 days by bites from P. falciparum NF54-infected Anopheles stephensi mosquitoes. Malian gammadelta TCR repertoires were analysed cross-sectionally during no-transmission periods and were analysed longitudinally across acute febrile malaria episodes.

The library was built by means of multiplex PCR. Sequencing was performed on an Illumina MiSeq. Each sorted gammadelta T cell sample was sequenced for both the TCR gamma (TRG) and TCR delta (TRD) chains. The study's processing was this. The repertoire analyses used clonotype tree plots, the accumulated frequency of the top 20 clonotypes, and diversity index (DI) and D75 metrics. TCRdb called clones anew from the public reads via CATT; matching DNA rows were later pooled. TCRdb's processing, not the authors', yielded these V and J calls. This sample lists about 30,000 gamma-chain clones; approximately 1.4% were detected once. The top ten hold 19% of the sample. For bulk TCR repertoire analysis, Vgamma9/Vdelta2+ and Vdelta2-negative gammadelta T cell populations were flow-sorted out of peripheral blood mononuclear cells. Summary of the overall study and its limitations: The Malian cohort came from a small rural village of predominantly one ethnic group, limiting generalizability. Because the controlled-infection cohort was small, analysis of inter-individual variability in gammadelta T cell responses was limited. Across time and infection, the Vgamma9/Vdelta2+ TCR repertoires showed a highly stable polyclonal makeup, with many TCRgamma sequences overlapping between individuals. In Vdelta2-negative, largely Vdelta1+, gammadelta TCR repertoires, repeated controlled infections appeared to drive waves of new clonotype selection. Compared with Australian children, Malian children appeared to have Vdelta2-negative gammadelta TCR repertoires that were more clonally expanded, less diverse and less shared.

Rearrangement joined TRGV4 to TRGJ1 or TRGJ2. Sequences were obtained from gamma-delta T cells from blood. The sequence came from a pool of human donors (malaria-infected and uninfected, not separated). Here the CDR3 is given as CATWDNPVYKKLF. The DNA sequence is given as TGTGCCACCTGGGATAACCCTGTCTATAAGAAACTCTTT.